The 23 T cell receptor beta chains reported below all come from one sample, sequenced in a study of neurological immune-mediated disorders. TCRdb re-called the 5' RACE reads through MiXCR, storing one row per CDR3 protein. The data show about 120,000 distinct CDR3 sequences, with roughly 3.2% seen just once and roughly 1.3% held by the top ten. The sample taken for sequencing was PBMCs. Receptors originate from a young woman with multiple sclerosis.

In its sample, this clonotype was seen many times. The CDR3 DNA sequence: TGCAGCGTTTCGTATGGCAGCAGTGATGAGCAGTTCTTC. Translation: CSVSYGSSDEQFF. The V call is TRBV29-1, the J call TRBJ2-1; the D is unclear. Per germline, CDR1 SQVTM and CDR2 ANQGSEA. The CDR3 sequence is 13 residues long. Trimming stripped 5 bases from V and 8 bases from J, with 16 bases between.

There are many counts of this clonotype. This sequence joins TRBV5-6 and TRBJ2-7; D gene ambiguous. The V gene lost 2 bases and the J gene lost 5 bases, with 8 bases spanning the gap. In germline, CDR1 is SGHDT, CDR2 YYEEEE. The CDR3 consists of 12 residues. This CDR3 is CASSLSGDEQYF. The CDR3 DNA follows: TGTGCCAGCAGCTTATCTGGGGACGAGCAGTACTTC.

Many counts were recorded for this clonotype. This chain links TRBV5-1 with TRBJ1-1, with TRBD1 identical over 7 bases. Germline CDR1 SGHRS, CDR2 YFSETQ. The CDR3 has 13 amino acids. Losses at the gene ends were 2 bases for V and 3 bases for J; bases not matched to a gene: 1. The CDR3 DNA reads TGCGCCAGCAGCTTTACAGGGGACACTGAAGCTTTCTTT. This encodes CASSFTGDTEAFF. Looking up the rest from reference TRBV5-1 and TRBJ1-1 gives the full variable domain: KAGVTQTPRYLIKTRGQQVTLSCSPISGHRSVSWYQQTPGQGLQFLFEYFSETQRNKGNFPGRFSGRQFSNSRSEMNVSTLELGDSALYLCASSFTGDTEAFFGQGTRLTVV.

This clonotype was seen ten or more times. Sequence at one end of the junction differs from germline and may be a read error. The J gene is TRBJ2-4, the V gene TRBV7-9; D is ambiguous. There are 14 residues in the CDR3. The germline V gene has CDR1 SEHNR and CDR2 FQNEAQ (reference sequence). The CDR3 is CASSPLGPTSSLDF. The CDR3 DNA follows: TGTGCCAGCAGCCCCTTAGGACCCACCTCGAGTCTGGACTTC.

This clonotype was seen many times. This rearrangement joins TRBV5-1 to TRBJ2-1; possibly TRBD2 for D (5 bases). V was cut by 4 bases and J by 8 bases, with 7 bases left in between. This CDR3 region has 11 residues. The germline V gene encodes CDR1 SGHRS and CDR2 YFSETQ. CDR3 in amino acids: CASSARDEQFF. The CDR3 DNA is TGCGCCAGCAGCGCGAGGGATGAGCAGTTCTTC.

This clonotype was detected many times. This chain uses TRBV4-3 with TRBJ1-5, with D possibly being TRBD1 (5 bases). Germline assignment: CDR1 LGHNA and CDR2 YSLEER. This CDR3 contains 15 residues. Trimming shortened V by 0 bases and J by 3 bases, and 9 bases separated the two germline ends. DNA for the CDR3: TGCGCCAGCAGCCAAGATCGACAGATCAATCAGCCCCAGCATTTT. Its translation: CASSQDRQINQPQHF.

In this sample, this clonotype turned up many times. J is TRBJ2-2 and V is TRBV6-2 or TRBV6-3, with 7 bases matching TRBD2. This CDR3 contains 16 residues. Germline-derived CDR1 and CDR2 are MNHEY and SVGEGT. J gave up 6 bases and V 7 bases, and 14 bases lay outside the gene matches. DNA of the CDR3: TGTGCCAGCAATCCTGGAGGCGGGGGACGATCCGGGGAGCTGTTTTTT. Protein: CASNPGGGGRSGELFF.

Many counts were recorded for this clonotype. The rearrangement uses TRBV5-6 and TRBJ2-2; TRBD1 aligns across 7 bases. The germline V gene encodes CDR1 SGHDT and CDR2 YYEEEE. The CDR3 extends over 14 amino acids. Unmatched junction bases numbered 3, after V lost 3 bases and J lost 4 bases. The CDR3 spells CASSSPGGTGELFF. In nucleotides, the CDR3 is TGTGCCAGCAGCTCGCCAGGGGGCACCGGGGAGCTGTTTTTT.

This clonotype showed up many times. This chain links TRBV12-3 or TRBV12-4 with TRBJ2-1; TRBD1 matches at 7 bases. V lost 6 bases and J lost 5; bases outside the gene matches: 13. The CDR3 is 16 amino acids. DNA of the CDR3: TGTGCCAGCAGGAGAGGACAGGCTCTTAAACACAATGAGCAGTTCTTC. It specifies CASRRGQALKHNEQFF.

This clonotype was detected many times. The chain's CDR3 is CASSPGEGRQYF. The CDR3 region has the DNA TGTGCCAGCAGTCCCGGGGAGGGTAGGCAGTACTTC. The chain uses TRBV7-2 and TRBJ2-7; 7 bases agree with TRBD2. The ends lost 6 bases at V and 9 bases at J; junction bases unmatched: 8. This CDR3 has 12 amino acids. Germline V gives CDR1 SGHTA, CDR2 FQGNSA.

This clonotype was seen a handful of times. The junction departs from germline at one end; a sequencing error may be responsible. The CDR3 here is CTSSPARDWEIAKNIQYF. CDR3 nucleotide sequence: TGTACCAGCAGCCCGGCCCGGGACTGGGAAATAGCCAAAAACATTCAGTACTTC. The V and J genes are TRBV7-9 and TRBJ2-4; D perhaps matches TRBD2 (6 bases). CDR1 is SEHNR and CDR2 is FQNEAQ in the germline V gene (reference sequence). CDR3 length: 18 amino acids.

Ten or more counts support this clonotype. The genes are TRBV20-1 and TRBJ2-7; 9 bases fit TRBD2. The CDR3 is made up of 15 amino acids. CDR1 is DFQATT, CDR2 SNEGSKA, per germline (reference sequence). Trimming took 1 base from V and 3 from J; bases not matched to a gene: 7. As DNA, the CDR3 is TGCAGTGCTAGAGGGATCGGCGGGGGGGGCTACGAGCAGTACTTC. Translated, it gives CSARGIGGGGYEQYF.

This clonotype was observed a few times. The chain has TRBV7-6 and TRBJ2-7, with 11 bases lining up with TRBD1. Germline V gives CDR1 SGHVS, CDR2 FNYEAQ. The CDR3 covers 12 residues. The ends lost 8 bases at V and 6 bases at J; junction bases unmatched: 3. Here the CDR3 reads CASEGTGGEQYF. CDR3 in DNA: TGTGCCAGCGAAGGGACAGGGGGCGAGCAGTACTTC.

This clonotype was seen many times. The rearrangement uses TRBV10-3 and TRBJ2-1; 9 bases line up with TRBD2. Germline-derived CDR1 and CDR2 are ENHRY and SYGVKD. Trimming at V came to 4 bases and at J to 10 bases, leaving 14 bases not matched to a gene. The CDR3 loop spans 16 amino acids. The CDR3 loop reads CAISGGRGWSIGEQFF. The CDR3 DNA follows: TGTGCCATCAGTGGCGGGAGGGGGTGGTCAATTGGGGAGCAGTTCTTC.

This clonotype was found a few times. In DNA, the CDR3 is TGTGCCAGTAGCTCCCTCAGGACAGGGGACGAATACAATGAGCAGTTCTTC. The encoded protein is CASSSLRTGDEYNEQFF. The genes are TRBV19 and TRBJ2-1, with 9 positions matching TRBD1. This CDR3 comprises 17 residues. Per the germline V gene, CDR1 is LNHDA and CDR2 is SQIVND (reference sequence). Trimming at V came to 6 bases and at J to 4 bases, leaving 13 bases not matched to a gene.

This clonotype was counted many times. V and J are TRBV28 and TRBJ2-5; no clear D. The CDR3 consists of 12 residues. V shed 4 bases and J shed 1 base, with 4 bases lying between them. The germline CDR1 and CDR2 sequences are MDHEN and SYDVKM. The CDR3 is CASSSGQETQYF. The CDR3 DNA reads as TGTGCCAGCAGTTCGGGCCAAGAGACCCAGTACTTC.

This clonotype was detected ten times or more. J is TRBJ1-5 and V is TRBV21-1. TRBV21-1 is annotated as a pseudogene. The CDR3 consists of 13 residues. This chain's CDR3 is CASSKLLYQPQHF. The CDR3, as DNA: TGTGCCAGCAGCAAACTTTTGTATCAGCCCCAGCATTTT.

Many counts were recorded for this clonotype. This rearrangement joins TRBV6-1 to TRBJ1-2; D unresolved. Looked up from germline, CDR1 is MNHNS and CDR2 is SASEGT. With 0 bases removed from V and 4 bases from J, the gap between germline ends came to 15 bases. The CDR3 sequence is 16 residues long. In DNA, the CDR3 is TGTGCCAGCAGTGAAGCTTGGTCACCCGGCGGCTATGGCTACACCTTC. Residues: CASSEAWSPGGYGYTF.

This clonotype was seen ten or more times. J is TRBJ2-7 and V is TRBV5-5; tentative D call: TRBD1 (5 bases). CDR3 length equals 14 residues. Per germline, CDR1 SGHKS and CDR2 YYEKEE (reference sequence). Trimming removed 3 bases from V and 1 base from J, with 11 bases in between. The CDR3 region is CASSYLAGSYEQYF. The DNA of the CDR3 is TGTGCCAGCAGCTACTTGGCAGGGTCCTACGAGCAGTACTTC.

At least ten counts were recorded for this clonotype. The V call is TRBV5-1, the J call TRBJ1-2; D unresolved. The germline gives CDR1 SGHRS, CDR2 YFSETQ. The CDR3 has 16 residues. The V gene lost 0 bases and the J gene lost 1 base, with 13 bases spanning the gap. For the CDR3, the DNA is TGCGCCAGCAGCTTGGTCGTAGCACATAATAACTATGGCTACACCTTC. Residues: CASSLVVAHNNYGYTF.

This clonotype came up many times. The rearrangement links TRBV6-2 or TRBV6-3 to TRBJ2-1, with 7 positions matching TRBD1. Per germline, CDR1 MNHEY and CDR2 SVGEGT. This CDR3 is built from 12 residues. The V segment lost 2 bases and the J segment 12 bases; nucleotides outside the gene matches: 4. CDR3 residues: CASSYEQGSQFF. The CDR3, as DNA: TGTGCCAGCAGTTACGAACAGGGGTCGCAGTTCTTC.

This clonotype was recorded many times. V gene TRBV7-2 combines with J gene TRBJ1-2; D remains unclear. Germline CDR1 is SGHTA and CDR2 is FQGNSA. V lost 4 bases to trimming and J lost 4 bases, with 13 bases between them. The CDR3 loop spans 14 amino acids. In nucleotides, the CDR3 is TGTGCCAGCAGCTCCCTAGGGTTCGGCTATGGCTACACCTTC. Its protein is CASSSLGFGYGYTF.

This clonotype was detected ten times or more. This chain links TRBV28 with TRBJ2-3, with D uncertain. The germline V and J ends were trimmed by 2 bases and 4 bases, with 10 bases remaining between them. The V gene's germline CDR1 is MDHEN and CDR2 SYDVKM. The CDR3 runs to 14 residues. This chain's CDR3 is CASSLPAEPDTQYF. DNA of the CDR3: TGTGCCAGCAGTTTACCGGCAGAGCCAGATACGCAGTATTTT.